This T cell receptor (beta chain) derives from a study of T-cell memory formation after mild COVID-19. V lost 3 bases to trimming and J lost 2 bases, with 13 bases between them. The germline gives CDR1 SGDLS, CDR2 YYNGEE. The CDR3 runs 15 residues. Study results and caveats: Clones that shrank (day 15 to 85) were balanced CD4/CD8, whereas later expanders leaned CD4+.

As regards this clonotype: Its target is not known.

A single record per CDR3 protein comes from TCRdb applying MiXCR to the 5' RACE reads. The sample contains roughly 300,000 distinct CDR3 sequences, about 13% of which appear only once. The chain links TRBV9 to TRBJ2-3; D ambiguous. The clonotype originates from a man between 18 and 35 years old who had mild COVID-19 (a few samples of this study predate the infection). Cell type and time point are not known. What was sequenced was PBMCs or a T cell subset sorted from them (not recorded which). CDR3 sequence reads: CASSAGPAPTDTQYF. CDR3 coding DNA: TGTGCCAGCAGCGCTGGACCCGCCCCCACAGATACGCAGTATTTT.